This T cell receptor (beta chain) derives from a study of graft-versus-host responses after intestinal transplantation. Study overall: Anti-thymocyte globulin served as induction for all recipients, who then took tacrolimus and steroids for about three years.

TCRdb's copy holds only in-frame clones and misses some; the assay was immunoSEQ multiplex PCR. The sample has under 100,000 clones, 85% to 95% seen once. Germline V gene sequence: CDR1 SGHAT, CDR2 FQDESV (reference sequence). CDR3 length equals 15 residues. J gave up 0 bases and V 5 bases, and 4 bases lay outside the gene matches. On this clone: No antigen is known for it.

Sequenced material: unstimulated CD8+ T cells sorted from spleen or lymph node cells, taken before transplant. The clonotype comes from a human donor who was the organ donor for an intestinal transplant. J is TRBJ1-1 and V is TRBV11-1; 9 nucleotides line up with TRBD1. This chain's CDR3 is CASSRQGGVNTEAFF. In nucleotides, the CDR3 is TGTGCCAGCAGCCGACAGGGGGGCGTGAACACTGAAGCTTTCTTT.